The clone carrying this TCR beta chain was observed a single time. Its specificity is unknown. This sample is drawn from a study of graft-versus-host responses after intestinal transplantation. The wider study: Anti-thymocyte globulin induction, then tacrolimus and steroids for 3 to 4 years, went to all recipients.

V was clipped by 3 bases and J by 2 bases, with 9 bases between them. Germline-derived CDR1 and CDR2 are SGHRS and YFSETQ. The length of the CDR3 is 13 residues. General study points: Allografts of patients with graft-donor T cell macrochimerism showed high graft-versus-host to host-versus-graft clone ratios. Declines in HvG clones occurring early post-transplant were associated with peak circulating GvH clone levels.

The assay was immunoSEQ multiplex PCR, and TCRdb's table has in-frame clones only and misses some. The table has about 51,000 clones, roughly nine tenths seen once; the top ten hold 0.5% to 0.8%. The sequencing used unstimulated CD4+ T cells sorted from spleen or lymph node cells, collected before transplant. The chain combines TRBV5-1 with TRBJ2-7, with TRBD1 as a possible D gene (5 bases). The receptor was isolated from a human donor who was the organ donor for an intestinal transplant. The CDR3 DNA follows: TGCGCCAGCAGCTCCGACAGCGCCTACGAGCAGTACTTC. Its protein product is CASSSDSAYEQYF.